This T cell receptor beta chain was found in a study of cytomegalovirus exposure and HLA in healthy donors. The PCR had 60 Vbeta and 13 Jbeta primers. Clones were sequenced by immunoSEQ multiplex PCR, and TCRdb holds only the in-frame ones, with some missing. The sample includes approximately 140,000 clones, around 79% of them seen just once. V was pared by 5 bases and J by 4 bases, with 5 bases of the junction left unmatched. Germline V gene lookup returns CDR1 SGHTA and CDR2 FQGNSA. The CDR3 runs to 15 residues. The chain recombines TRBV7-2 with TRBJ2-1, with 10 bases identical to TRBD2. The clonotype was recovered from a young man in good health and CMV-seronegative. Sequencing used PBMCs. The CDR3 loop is CASSTLAGIYNEQFF. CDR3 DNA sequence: TGTGCCAGCAGCACACTAGCGGGGATTTACAATGAGCAGTTCTTC.